The TCR beta chain described here comes from a study of T cells after yellow fever vaccination. Template switching with 5'RACE generated the TCR cDNA and added a universal primer site and UMIs. TCRdb independently ran MiXCR on the 5' RACE reads; one entry per CDR3 protein. The sample lists about 230,000 distinct CDR3 sequences; over 6.5% were seen once. Points from the study as a whole: Primary-vaccination clones mostly resurfaced post-booster (around 96% CD4, more than 80% CD8). A small proportion of clonotypes was detected in both the CD4 and CD8 compartments. Sorted repertoires could include abundant contaminating clonotypes from bulk cells.

Germline V gene lookup returns CDR1 SGHDN and CDR2 FVKESK. This CDR3 comprises 11 residues. Between the trimmed V and J ends, which lost 6 bases and 7 bases, there was a span of 9 bases. On this clonotype itself: Its antigen is not known.

The receptor was derived from a young man who received the YFV17D yellow fever vaccine. The material was CD4+ T cells sorted from PBMCs, obtained on the day of the yellow fever booster vaccination. J is TRBJ1-2 and V is TRBV14; no reliable D call. CDR3 DNA: TGTGCCAGCAGTCCTCCCGGTGGCTACACCTTC. This encodes CASSPPGGYTF.